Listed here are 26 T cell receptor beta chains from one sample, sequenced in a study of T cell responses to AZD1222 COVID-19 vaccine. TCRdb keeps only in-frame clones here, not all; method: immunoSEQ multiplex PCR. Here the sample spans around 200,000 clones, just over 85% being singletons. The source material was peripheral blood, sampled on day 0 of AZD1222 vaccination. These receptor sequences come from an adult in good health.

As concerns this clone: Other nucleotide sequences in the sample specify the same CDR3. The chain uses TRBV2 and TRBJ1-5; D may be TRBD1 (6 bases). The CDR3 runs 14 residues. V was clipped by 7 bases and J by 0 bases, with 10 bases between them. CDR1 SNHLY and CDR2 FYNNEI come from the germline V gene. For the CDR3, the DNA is TGTGCCAGCACAGGACAGTATAGCAATCAGCCCCAGCATTTT. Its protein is CASTGQYSNQPQHF.

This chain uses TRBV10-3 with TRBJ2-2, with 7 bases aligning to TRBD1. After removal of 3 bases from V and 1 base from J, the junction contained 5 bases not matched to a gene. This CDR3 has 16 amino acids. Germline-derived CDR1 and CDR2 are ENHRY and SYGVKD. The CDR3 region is CAISEDRDRNTGELFF. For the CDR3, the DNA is TGTGCCATCAGTGAAGACCGGGACAGGAACACCGGGGAGCTGTTTTTT.

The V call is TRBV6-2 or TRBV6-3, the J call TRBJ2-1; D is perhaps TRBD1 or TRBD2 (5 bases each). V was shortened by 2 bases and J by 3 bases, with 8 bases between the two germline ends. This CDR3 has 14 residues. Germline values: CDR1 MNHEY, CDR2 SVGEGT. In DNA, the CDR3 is TGTGCCAGCAGTTACATGGGGGACTACAATGAGCAGTTCTTC. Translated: CASSYMGDYNEQFF.

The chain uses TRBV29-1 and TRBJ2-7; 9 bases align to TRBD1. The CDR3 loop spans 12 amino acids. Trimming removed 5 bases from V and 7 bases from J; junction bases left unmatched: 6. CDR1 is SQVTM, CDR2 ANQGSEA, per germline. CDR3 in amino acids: CSVRTGVREQYF. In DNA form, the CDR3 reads TGCAGCGTTCGGACAGGGGTACGAGAGCAGTACTTC.

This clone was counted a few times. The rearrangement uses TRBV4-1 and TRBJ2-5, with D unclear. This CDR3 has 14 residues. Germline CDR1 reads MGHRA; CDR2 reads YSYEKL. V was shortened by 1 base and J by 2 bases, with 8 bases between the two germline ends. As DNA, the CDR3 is TGCGCCAGCAGCCAAGTCACCCCACAAGAGACCCAGTACTTC. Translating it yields CASSQVTPQETQYF.

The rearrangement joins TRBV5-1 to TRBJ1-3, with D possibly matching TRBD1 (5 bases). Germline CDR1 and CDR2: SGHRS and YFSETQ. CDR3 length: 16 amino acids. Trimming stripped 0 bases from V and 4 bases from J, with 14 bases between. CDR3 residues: CASSLAGSSLGNTIYF. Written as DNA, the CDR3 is TGCGCCAGCAGCTTGGCAGGGAGCAGTTTGGGAAACACCATATATTTT.

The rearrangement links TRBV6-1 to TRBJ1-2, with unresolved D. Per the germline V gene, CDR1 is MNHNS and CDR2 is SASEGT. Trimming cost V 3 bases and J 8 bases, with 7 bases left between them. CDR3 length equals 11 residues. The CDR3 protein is CASSEGGGYTF. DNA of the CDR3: TGTGCCAGCAGTGAGGGCGGAGGCTACACCTTC.

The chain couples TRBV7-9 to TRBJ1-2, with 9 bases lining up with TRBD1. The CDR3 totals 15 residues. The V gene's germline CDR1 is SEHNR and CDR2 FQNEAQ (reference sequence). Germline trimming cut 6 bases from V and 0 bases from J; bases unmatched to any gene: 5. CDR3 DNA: TGTGCCAGCAGGGGGACAGGGAGAGCTAACTATGGCTACACCTTC. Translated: CASRGTGRANYGYTF.

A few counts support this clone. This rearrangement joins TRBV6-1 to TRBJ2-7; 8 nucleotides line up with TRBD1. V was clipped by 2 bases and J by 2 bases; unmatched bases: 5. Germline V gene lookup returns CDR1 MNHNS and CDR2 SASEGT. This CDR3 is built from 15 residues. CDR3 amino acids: CASSEQGASPYEQYF. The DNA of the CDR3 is TGTGCCAGCAGTGAACAGGGGGCCTCCCCCTACGAGCAGTACTTC.

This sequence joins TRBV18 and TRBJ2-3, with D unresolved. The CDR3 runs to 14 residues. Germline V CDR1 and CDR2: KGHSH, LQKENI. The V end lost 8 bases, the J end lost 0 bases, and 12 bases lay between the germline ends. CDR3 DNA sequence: TGTGCCAGCCAACCGCTAGGTAGCACAGATACGCAGTATTTT. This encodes CASQPLGSTDTQYF.

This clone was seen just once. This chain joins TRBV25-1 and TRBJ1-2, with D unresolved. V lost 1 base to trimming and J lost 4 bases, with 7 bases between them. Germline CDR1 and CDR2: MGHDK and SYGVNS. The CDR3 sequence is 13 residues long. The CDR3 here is CASSESGTYGYTF. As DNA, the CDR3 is TGTGCCAGCAGTGAATCAGGCACCTATGGCTACACCTTC.

CDR3 DNA sequence: TGCGCCAGCAGCTTGGCCTGGCCTAGCGGTCAGCCGGGGGGCTCCTACAATGAGCAGTTCTTC. The encoded protein is CASSLAWPSGQPGGSYNEQFF. This chain uses TRBV5-1 with TRBJ2-1; 7 bases align to TRBD2. The CDR3 sequence is 21 residues long. Per germline, CDR1 SGHRS and CDR2 YFSETQ. Germline trimming cut 0 bases from V and 0 bases from J; bases unmatched to any gene: 18.

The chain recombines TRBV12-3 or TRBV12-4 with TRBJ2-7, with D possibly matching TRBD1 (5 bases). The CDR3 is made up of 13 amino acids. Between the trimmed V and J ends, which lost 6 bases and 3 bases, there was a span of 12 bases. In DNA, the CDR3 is TGTGCCAGCAGCCGCGACAGATACTACGAGCAGTACTTC. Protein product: CASSRDRYYEQYF.

CDR3 coding DNA: TGTGCCAGCAGTTTGGGGGGGGCCGATGAGCAGTTCTTC. It encodes CASSLGGADEQFF. V usage is TRBV12-3 or TRBV12-4 and J usage is TRBJ2-1, with a possible D match to TRBD2 (7 bases). CDR3 length equals 13 residues. V was trimmed by 3 bases and J by 8 bases, leaving 11 bases between them.

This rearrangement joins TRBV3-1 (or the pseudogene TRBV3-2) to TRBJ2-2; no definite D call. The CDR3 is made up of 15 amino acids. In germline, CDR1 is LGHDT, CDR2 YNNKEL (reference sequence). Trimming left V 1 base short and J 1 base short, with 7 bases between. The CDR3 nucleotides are TGTGCCAGCAGCCAAGTAAGAGGGAACACCGGGGAGCTGTTTTTT. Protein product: CASSQVRGNTGELFF.

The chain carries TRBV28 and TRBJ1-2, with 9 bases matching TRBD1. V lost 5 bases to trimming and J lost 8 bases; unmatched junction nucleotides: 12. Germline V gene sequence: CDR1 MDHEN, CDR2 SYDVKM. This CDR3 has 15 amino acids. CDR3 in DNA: TGTGCCAGCAGTCCCTCACCCGGGACAGGGAGAGGCTACACCTTC. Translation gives CASSPSPGTGRGYTF.

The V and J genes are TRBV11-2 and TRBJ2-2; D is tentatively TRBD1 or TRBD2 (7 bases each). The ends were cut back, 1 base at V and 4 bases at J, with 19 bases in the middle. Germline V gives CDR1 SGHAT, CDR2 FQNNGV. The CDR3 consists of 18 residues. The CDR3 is CASSLAWVQGGATGELFF. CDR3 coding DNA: TGTGCCAGCAGCTTAGCATGGGTCCAGGGGGGGGCCACCGGGGAGCTGTTTTTT.

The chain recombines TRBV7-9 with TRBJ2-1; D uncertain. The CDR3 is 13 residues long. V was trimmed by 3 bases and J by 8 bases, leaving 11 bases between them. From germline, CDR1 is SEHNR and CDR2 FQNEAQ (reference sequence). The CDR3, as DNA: TGTGCCAGCAGCTTTTCAAACTCCGATGAGCAGTTCTTC. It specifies CASSFSNSDEQFF.

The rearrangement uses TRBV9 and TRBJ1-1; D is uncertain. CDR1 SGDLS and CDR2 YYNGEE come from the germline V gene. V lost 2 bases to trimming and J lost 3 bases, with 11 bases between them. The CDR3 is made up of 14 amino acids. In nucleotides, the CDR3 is TGTGCCAGCAGCGTCCGGCCGACGGACACTGAAGCTTTCTTT. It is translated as CASSVRPTDTEAFF.

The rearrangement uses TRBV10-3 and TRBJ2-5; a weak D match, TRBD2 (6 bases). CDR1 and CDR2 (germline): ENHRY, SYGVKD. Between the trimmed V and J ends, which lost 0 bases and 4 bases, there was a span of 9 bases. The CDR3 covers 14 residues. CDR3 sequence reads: CAISESGGAETQYF. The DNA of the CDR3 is TGTGCCATCAGTGAGTCCGGCGGGGCAGAGACCCAGTACTTC.

CDR3 DNA sequence: TGTGCCAGCAGCCTCAAGCGGGGGGGCCAAGAGACCCAGTACTTC. This sequence encodes CASSLKRGGQETQYF. This chain links TRBV3-1 (or the pseudogene TRBV3-2) with TRBJ2-5, with 10 bases aligning to TRBD2. In germline, CDR1 is LGHDT, CDR2 YNNKEL (reference sequence). The CDR3 is 15 residues long. V lost 4 bases and J lost 1; bases outside the gene matches: 3.

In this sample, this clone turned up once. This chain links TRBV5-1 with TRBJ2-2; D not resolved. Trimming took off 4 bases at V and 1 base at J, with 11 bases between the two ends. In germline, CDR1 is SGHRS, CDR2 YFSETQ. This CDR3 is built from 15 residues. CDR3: CASSPRVGNTGELFF. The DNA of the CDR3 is TGCGCCAGCAGCCCCCGGGTGGGGAACACCGGGGAGCTGTTTTTT.

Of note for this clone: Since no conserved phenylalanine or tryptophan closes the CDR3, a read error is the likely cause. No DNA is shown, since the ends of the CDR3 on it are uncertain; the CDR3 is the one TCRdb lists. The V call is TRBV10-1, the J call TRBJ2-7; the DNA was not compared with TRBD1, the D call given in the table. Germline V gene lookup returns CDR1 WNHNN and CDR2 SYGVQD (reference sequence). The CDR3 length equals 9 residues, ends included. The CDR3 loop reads CASSELVTL.

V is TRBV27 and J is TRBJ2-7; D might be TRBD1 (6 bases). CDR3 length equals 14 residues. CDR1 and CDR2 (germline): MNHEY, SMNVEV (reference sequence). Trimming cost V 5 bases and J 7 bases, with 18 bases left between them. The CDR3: CASSPARGLWEQYF. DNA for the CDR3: TGTGCCAGCAGTCCCGCCAGGGGTCTATGGGAGCAGTACTTC.

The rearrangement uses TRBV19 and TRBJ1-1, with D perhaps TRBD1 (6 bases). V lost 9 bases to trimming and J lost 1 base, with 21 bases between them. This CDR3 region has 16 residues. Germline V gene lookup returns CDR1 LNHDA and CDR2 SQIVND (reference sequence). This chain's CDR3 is CASHGGGGNKNTEAFF. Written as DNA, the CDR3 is TGTGCCAGCCACGGGGGAGGGGGAAATAAGAACACTGAAGCTTTCTTT.

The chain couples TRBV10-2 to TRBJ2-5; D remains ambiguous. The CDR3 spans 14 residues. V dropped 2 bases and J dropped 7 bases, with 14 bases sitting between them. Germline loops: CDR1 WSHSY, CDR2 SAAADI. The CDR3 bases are TGCGCCAGCAGTGAGAGGTCCGTGTGGGGGACCCAGTACTTC. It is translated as CASSERSVWGTQYF.